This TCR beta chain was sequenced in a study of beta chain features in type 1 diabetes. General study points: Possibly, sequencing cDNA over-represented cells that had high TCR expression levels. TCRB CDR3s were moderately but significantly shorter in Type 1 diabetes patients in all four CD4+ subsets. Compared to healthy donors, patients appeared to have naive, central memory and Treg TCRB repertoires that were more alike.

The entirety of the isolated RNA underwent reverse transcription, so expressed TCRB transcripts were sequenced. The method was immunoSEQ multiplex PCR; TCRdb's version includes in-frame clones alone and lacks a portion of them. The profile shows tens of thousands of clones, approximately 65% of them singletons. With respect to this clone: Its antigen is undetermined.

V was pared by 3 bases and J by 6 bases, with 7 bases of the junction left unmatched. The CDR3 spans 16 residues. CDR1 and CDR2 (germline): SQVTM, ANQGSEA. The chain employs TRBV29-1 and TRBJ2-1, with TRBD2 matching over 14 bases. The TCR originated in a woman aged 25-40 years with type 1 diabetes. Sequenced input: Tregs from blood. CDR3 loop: CSVDRRLAGGLNEQFF. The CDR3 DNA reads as TGCAGCGTTGATAGGCGACTAGCGGGAGGGCTCAATGAGCAGTTCTTC.